This T cell receptor beta chain stems from a study of shared clonotypes between healthy human individuals. Study information: The cohort had a couple of women and a few men, ages 18 to 49. Each donor's CD4 naive and CD4 memory cells filled three plates apiece, CD8 naive two, and CD8 memory one. Broader study findings: Clonotype sharing among the donors was expected to vary with sequencing depth.

Profiled with immunoSEQ multiplex PCR; TCRdb holds only in-frame clones, not every one. This sample has about 2.2 million clones, with roughly 91% found just once. Naive CD8 cells, CD45RO-negative and positively selected for CCR7, excluded terminally differentiated effector memory CD45RA+ cells. All participating donors were Caucasian adults from Nashville, Tennessee. To note about this clone: What it binds is unknown.

The germline V gene has CDR1 SGHRS and CDR2 YFSETQ. The CDR3 totals 13 residues. V was trimmed by 3 bases and J by 7 bases, leaving 13 bases between them. The chain carries TRBV5-1 and TRBJ1-1; D perhaps matches TRBD1 (6 bases). The sequence came from a man aged 18-30 years in good health. Some clones in this sample may be carry-over from other donors' samples. The sample was naive CD8+ T cells from PBMCs. CDR3 nucleotides: TGCGCCAGCAGCTCCCGGACAGAAGATGAAGCTTTCTTT. This gives the protein CASSSRTEDEAFF. Full variable domain (remainder filled in from reference TRBV5-1 and TRBJ1-1): KAGVTQTPRYLIKTRGQQVTLSCSPISGHRSVSWYQQTPGQGLQFLFEYFSETQRNKGNFPGRFSGRQFSNSRSEMNVSTLELGDSALYLCASSSRTEDEAFFGQGTRLTVV.